These 13 T cell receptor beta chains share one sample of origin, sequenced in a study of graft-versus-host responses after intestinal transplantation. Here immunoSEQ multiplex PCR was the method, and the copy in TCRdb shows in-frame clones only, minus some. The data contain around 10,000 clones, less than 35% of them seen just once; the ten biggest clones take up about 3.5%. Source: alloreactive CD4+ T cells from a mixed lymphocyte reaction culture, taken before intestinal transplant. Subset denoted: CFSE-low proliferating T cells sorted from roughly 6-day pre-transplant mixed lymphocyte reaction (GvH or HvG direction). Every receptor here comes from a human patient who received an intestinal transplant.

In this sample, this clone turned up a few times. V gene TRBV28 combines with J gene TRBJ1-1; tentative D call: TRBD1 (6 bases). The V gene's germline CDR1 is MDHEN and CDR2 SYDVKM. The CDR3 is 14 residues long. V dropped 6 bases and J dropped 3 bases, with 14 bases sitting between them. CDR3 nucleotides: TGTGCCAGCAGCCTGACAGGATTGGACACTGAAGCTTTCTTT. Translated, it gives CASSLTGLDTEAFF.

The V and J genes are TRBV25-1 and TRBJ2-2; D is unresolved. This CDR3 comprises 10 residues. Trimming removed 8 bases at V and 6 bases at J, with 4 bases between. Germline V gene sequence: CDR1 MGHDK, CDR2 SYGVNS. CDR3 sequence reads: CASWAGELFF. The CDR3 DNA sequence: TGTGCCAGCTGGGCCGGGGAGCTGTTTTTT.

In this sample, this clone turned up a few times. The J gene is TRBJ2-7, the V gene TRBV29-1, with D uncertain. Germline lookup yields CDR1 SQVTM and CDR2 ANQGSEA. V dropped 1 base and J dropped 2 bases, with 6 bases sitting between them. The CDR3 has 12 residues. The DNA for the CDR3 is TGCAGCGTTGAAGGAGGTACCTACGAGCAGTACTTC. Amino acid sequence: CSVEGGTYEQYF.

The chain uses TRBV19 and TRBJ2-1; D remains unclear. V gave up 1 base and J gave up 4 bases, with 11 bases separating them. Germline assignment: CDR1 LNHDA and CDR2 SQIVND (reference sequence). The CDR3 covers 15 residues. CDR3 bases: TGTGCCAGTAGTATAGTTCCGGAAACTTACAATGAGCAGTTCTTC. It yields the protein CASSIVPETYNEQFF.

This clone was seen once. The chain couples TRBV10-3 to TRBJ1-4; tentatively, D is TRBD1 (5 bases). The germline V gene encodes CDR1 ENHRY and CDR2 SYGVKD. V was trimmed by 5 bases and J by 5 bases, leaving 15 bases between them. This CDR3 comprises 15 residues. The CDR3 sequence is CAISPQGVDNEKLFF. CDR3 DNA sequence: TGTGCCATCAGTCCCCAGGGAGTAGACAATGAAAAACTGTTTTTT.

This sequence joins TRBV27 and TRBJ2-1; 8 bases align to TRBD2. The CDR3 consists of 13 residues. The junction had 0 bases not matched to a gene; V was cut back by 3 bases and J by 5 bases. Germline V gene lookup returns CDR1 MNHEY and CDR2 SMNVEV (reference sequence). CDR3 residues: CASSLGLDNEQFF. The CDR3 DNA reads TGTGCCAGCAGTTTGGGACTAGACAATGAGCAGTTCTTC.

This clone was seen a handful of times. The chain combines TRBV5-1 with TRBJ2-3, with D possibly called TRBD1 or TRBD2 (5 bases each). V lost 4 bases to trimming and J lost 3 bases, with 15 bases between them. The CDR3 contains 15 residues. Germline CDR1 SGHRS, CDR2 YFSETQ. CDR3 nucleotide sequence: TGCGCCAGCAGCGGGGGACCAAGGGGTACAGATACGCAGTATTTT. Translating gives CASSGGPRGTDTQYF.

The rearrangement joins TRBV5-1 to TRBJ2-1, with D maybe TRBD2 (6 bases). This CDR3 contains 14 residues. Deletions cut 3 bases from V and 10 bases from J, with 17 bases between. The germline CDR1 and CDR2 sequences are SGHRS and YFSETQ. The CDR3 region has the DNA TGCGCCAGCAGCTCCGGGACTCTGAGTGACGAGCAGTTCTTC. Translation: CASSSGTLSDEQFF.

The gene calls are TRBV28 and TRBJ1-2; D not certain. The CDR3 spans 17 residues. Germline CDR1 and CDR2: MDHEN and SYDVKM. V lost 8 bases, J lost 3 bases, and 25 bases lay in between. The CDR3 protein is CASSTINRSRRYYGYTF. CDR3 nucleotides: TGTGCCAGCTCAACCATAAATCGCTCTCGTCGGTACTATGGCTACACCTTC.

This clone is deemed medium-sized (0.01 to 0.1%). The chain joins TRBV4-1 to TRBJ2-6; D is perhaps TRBD1 (6 bases). The CDR3 has 17 amino acids. V was cut by 3 bases and J by 1 base, with 13 bases left in between. CDR1 is MGHRA, CDR2 YSYEKL, per germline. CDR3 in DNA: TGCGCCAGCAGCCATAACACACAGGGATCTGGGGCCAACGTCCTGACTTTC. Its translation is CASSHNTQGSGANVLTF.

This clone has only a few counts. The rearrangement uses TRBV5-4 and TRBJ2-1, with TRBD1 identical over 8 bases. Germline V CDR1 and CDR2: SGHNT, YYREEE (reference sequence). The CDR3 sequence is 16 residues long. Trimming took 4 bases from V and 1 from J; bases not matched to a gene: 7. Here the CDR3 reads CASSRSGQGSYNEQFF. CDR3 nucleotides: TGTGCCAGCAGCCGCTCCGGACAGGGATCCTACAATGAGCAGTTCTTC.

V usage is TRBV6-5 and J usage is TRBJ1-1; the D gene is possibly TRBD1 (6 bases). Germline V CDR1 and CDR2: MNHEY, SVGAGI. The V end was cut by 5 bases, the J end by 5 bases, with 12 bases between. This CDR3 region has 13 residues. CDR3 bases: TGTGCCAGCAGTCCCGGACAGCTAACTGAAGCTTTCTTT. As protein: CASSPGQLTEAFF.

V usage is TRBV7-2 and J usage is TRBJ2-1; 9 bases match TRBD2. The ends lost 7 bases at V and 7 bases at J; junction bases unmatched: 11. The CDR3 contains 15 residues. Per germline, CDR1 SGHTA and CDR2 FQGNSA. The CDR3 bases are TGTGCCAGCAATCCCGGGACTAGCCTATGGAATGAGCAGTTCTTC. Amino acid sequence: CASNPGTSLWNEQFF.